This TCR beta chain was obtained from a study of CD8 T cells in ankylosing spondylitis. Notes on the study in general: Reportedly, matched ankylosing spondylitis synovial fluid was significantly enriched for disease-linked clones. Peripheral blood held disease-linked clones only at relatively low frequency, and these were CD8+.

Germline CDR1 and CDR2: SGHRS and YFSETQ. V dropped 3 bases and J dropped 4 bases, with 16 bases sitting between them. This CDR3 spans 15 amino acids. In its sample, this clonotype was seen many times. Its antigen is unidentified. Making the TCR beta libraries involved quantitative 5'-RACE with molecular barcodes. A single record per CDR3 protein comes from TCRdb applying MiXCR to the 5' RACE reads. The table has 150,000 to 200,000 distinct CDR3 sequences, over 10% seen once. Sequences were obtained from blood, either unsorted or a sorted T cell fraction (not recorded which). The TCR was taken from a female donor with ankylosing spondylitis or in good health (not recorded which). This chain uses TRBV5-1 with TRBJ1-1, with D perhaps TRBD1 (6 bases). The CDR3 DNA reads as TGCGCCAGCAGCTCCGGGACAACTTTGGTCACTGAAGCTTTCTTT. Encoded protein: CASSSGTTLVTEAFF. The whole variable domain, filled in from reference TRBV5-1 and TRBJ1-1, reads KAGVTQTPRYLIKTRGQQVTLSCSPISGHRSVSWYQQTPGQGLQFLFEYFSETQRNKGNFPGRFSGRQFSNSRSEMNVSTLELGDSALYLCASSSGTTLVTEAFFGQGTRLTVV.